This T cell receptor (beta chain) was recorded in a study of T cell repertoires in cytomegalovirus infection. Study outcomes and limitations: In two of eight donors, the top clonotype was HLA-C-restricted CMV-specific. The cumulative frequency of public TCR beta families identified carriers of CMV plus the relevant HLA.

TCRdb re-derived calls from the reads in MiXCR, one entry per CDR3 protein. The sample lists under 800,000 distinct CDR3 sequences, roughly 24% occurring once. The V and J ends lost 3 bases and 4 bases, in that order; junction bases with no gene match: 4. Germline assignment: CDR1 SQVTM and CDR2 ANQGSEA. The CDR3 is 13 residues long. This clonotype was seen once. Its specificity is unknown. The sample was CD8+ T cells from PBMCs. This TCR came from a human donor in good health (CMV status not recorded). Some clones in this sample may be carry-over from other donors' samples. The rearrangement joins TRBV29-1 to TRBJ1-2; the match to TRBD1 covers 8 bases. The CDR3 here is CSVEKDRVYGYTF. The CDR3 bases are TGCAGCGTTGAGAAGGACAGGGTCTATGGCTACACCTTC.